A selection of T cell receptor beta chains follows, all from one sample in a study of blood T cell repertoires in COVID-19. Sequenced by immunoSEQ multiplex PCR; TCRdb stores in-frame clones only, minus some. The sample shows some 400,000 clones, 70% to 90% of them seen only once. The sequencing input was peripheral blood. The receptors come from a human donor in a cohort sampled during active COVID-19. Both conserved end residues are part of each CDR3. A D gene is named only where the DNA matches it firmly. Only part of the rows carry a size: once, few, many, or a class if the clone is expanded.

cdr3_nt: TGTGCCAGCATTTCCCCTAGTTACACTGAAGCTTTCTTT; cdr3_aa: CASISPSYTEAFF; v_call: TRBV6-5; j_call: TRBJ1-1; clone_size: .; d_call: .; cdr3_length: 13
cdr3_nt: TGTGCCAGCAGCGTAACTAGCGGGGGGTTTGATGAGCAGTTCTTC; cdr3_aa: CASSVTSGGFDEQFF; v_call: TRBV7-3; j_call: TRBJ2-1; clone_size: once; d_call: TRBD2; cdr3_length: 15
cdr3_nt: TGTGCCAGCTCTCATGGGGGTAACAGGGGGAGTGAAAAACTGTTTTTT; cdr3_aa: CASSHGGNRGSEKLFF; v_call: TRBV27; j_call: TRBJ1-4; clone_size: .; d_call: TRBD1; cdr3_length: 16
cdr3_nt: TGCAGCGTTGTCCCGGGCTACACCTTC; cdr3_aa: CSVVPGYTF; v_call: TRBV29-1; j_call: TRBJ1-2; clone_size: .; d_call: .; cdr3_length: 9
cdr3_nt: TGTGCCAGCAGCCCAGGACAGGGGCCCAACTATGGCTACACCTTC; cdr3_aa: CASSPGQGPNYGYTF; v_call: TRBV7-3; j_call: TRBJ1-2; clone_size: .; d_call: TRBD1; cdr3_length: 15
cdr3_nt: TGTGCCACCAGTGACAAAGAAATAGCGGGACCCTACGAGCAGTACTTC; cdr3_aa: CATSDKEIAGPYEQYF; v_call: TRBV24-1; j_call: TRBJ2-7; clone_size: .; d_call: TRBD2; cdr3_length: 16
cdr3_nt: TGCGCCAGCAGGGAGGGACTAGCGGGACGTGTGGAGACCCAGTACTTC; cdr3_aa: CASREGLAGRVETQYF; v_call: TRBV4-1; j_call: TRBJ2-5; clone_size: .; d_call: TRBD2; cdr3_length: 16
cdr3_nt: TGTGCCAGCAGTTACTCGGGACTAGCGGGCACCGGGGAGCTGTTTTTT; cdr3_aa: CASSYSGLAGTGELFF; v_call: TRBV6-2/TRBV6-3; j_call: TRBJ2-2; clone_size: many; d_call: TRBD2; cdr3_length: 16
cdr3_nt: TGTGCCAGCAGCCGAAGGGGAGACAGGGGCGACTCTGGAAACACCATATATTTT; cdr3_aa: CASSRRGDRGDSGNTIYF; v_call: TRBV4-2; j_call: TRBJ1-3; clone_size: few; d_call: TRBD1; cdr3_length: 18
cdr3_nt: TGTGCCACCGACGAGGGTTCGACTGGAAACACCATATATTTT; cdr3_aa: CATDEGSTGNTIYF; v_call: TRBV7-9; j_call: TRBJ1-3; clone_size: .; d_call: .; cdr3_length: 14
cdr3_nt: TGTGCCAGCAGCTTGAGGCAGGGGGCGCGCGGCGGCTACACCTTC; cdr3_aa: CASSLRQGARGGYTF; v_call: TRBV5-4; j_call: TRBJ1-2; clone_size: once; d_call: TRBD1; cdr3_length: 15
cdr3_nt: TGTGCCAGCAGGGTATACACCAATCAGCCCCAGCATTTT; cdr3_aa: CASRVYTNQPQHF; v_call: TRBV2; j_call: TRBJ1-5; clone_size: .; d_call: .; cdr3_length: 13
cdr3_nt: TGTGCCAGCAGCTTAACCCCAGACAGGCTTGGGTCACCCCTCCACTTT; cdr3_aa: CASSLTPDRLGSPLHF; v_call: TRBV11-2; j_call: TRBJ1-6; clone_size: .; d_call: .; cdr3_length: 16
cdr3_nt: TGTGCCAGCAGCTGGGGACAGGTAAGGGGCGAGCAGTACTTC; cdr3_aa: CASSWGQVRGEQYF; v_call: TRBV5-6; j_call: TRBJ2-7; clone_size: .; d_call: TRBD1; cdr3_length: 14
cdr3_nt: TGCGCCAGCAGCCAAGAGGTAGCGGAGAGCACAGATACGCAGTATTTT; cdr3_aa: CASSQEVAESTDTQYF; v_call: TRBV4-1; j_call: TRBJ2-3; clone_size: .; d_call: .; cdr3_length: 16
cdr3_nt: TGTGCCAGTAGTGCTTCGGGACTAGCGTCCAATGAGCAGTTCTTC; cdr3_aa: CASSASGLASNEQFF; v_call: TRBV19; j_call: TRBJ2-1; clone_size: few; d_call: TRBD2; cdr3_length: 15
cdr3_nt: TGTGCCAGCAGTTCCGACAGGGTGGGAGCCTACGAGCAGTACTTC; cdr3_aa: CASSSDRVGAYEQYF; v_call: TRBV27; j_call: TRBJ2-7; clone_size: .; d_call: TRBD1; cdr3_length: 15
cdr3_nt: TGTGCCAGCAGATCTTCTGGGGGGGGGCTTGGGGGCTACACCTTC; cdr3_aa: CASRSSGGGLGGYTF; v_call: TRBV6-5; j_call: TRBJ1-2; clone_size: .; d_call: .; cdr3_length: 15
cdr3_nt: TGTGCCACTACCCCCGGTGGAGGGCGGGGGTGGAATGAGCAGTTCTTC; cdr3_aa: CATTPGGGRGWNEQFF; v_call: TRBV19; j_call: TRBJ2-1; clone_size: .; d_call: TRBD2; cdr3_length: 16
cdr3_nt: TGTGCCAGCAGCTTCTCGGGACGGGGGGAGCAGTTCTTC; cdr3_aa: CASSFSGRGEQFF; v_call: TRBV5-8; j_call: TRBJ2-1; clone_size: .; d_call: .; cdr3_length: 13
cdr3_nt: TGTGCCAGCAGCCTACAGGGATACTATGGCTACACCTTC; cdr3_aa: CASSLQGYYGYTF; v_call: TRBV14; j_call: TRBJ1-2; clone_size: .; d_call: .; cdr3_length: 13
cdr3_nt: TGTGCCAGCAGCGAAACTAGCGGGGGTCCCGGGGAGACCCAGTACTTC; cdr3_aa: CASSETSGGPGETQYF; v_call: TRBV3-1/TRBV3-2; j_call: TRBJ2-5; clone_size: many; d_call: TRBD2; cdr3_length: 16
cdr3_nt: TGTGCCAGCAGCTCGCCAGGGGGACAGGGAATAATCTACGAGCAGTACTTC; cdr3_aa: CASSSPGGQGIIYEQYF; v_call: TRBV7-9; j_call: TRBJ2-7; clone_size: .; d_call: TRBD1; cdr3_length: 17
cdr3_nt: TGTGCTAGTGGTTTGGGACCAAACAGGGGAATAACCCGAAGGACTGAAGCTTTCTTT; cdr3_aa: CASGLGPNRGITRRTEAFF; v_call: TRBV12-5; j_call: TRBJ1-1; clone_size: .; d_call: TRBD1; cdr3_length: 19
cdr3_nt: TGTGCCAGTAGTAGCACGGGACAGGGACATGGCTACACCTTC; cdr3_aa: CASSSTGQGHGYTF; v_call: TRBV19; j_call: TRBJ1-2; clone_size: .; d_call: TRBD1; cdr3_length: 14
cdr3_nt: TGTGCCAGCAGCGAGCGGGGGCATTACACAGATACGCAGTATTTT; cdr3_aa: CASSERGHYTDTQYF; v_call: TRBV9; j_call: TRBJ2-3; clone_size: .; d_call: TRBD2; cdr3_length: 15
cdr3_nt: TGTGCCAGCAGTGAAGTAGGGAGGGTGGGACAGCCCCAGCATTTT; cdr3_aa: CASSEVGRVGQPQHF; v_call: TRBV6-1; j_call: TRBJ1-5; clone_size: few; d_call: .; cdr3_length: 15
cdr3_nt: TGTGCCAGCAGTTACTTAGGGGGCTTAGCTGGAAACACCATATATTTT; cdr3_aa: CASSYLGGLAGNTIYF; v_call: TRBV6-5; j_call: TRBJ1-3; clone_size: .; d_call: TRBD1; cdr3_length: 16
cdr3_nt: TGCGCCAGCAGCTTGGCCGGGACAGGCGCTTATGGCTACACCTTC; cdr3_aa: CASSLAGTGAYGYTF; v_call: TRBV5-1; j_call: TRBJ1-2; clone_size: .; d_call: TRBD1; cdr3_length: 15
cdr3_nt: TGTGCCAGCAGCCCCGGGACTAGCGCCCAAGAGACCCAGTACTTC; cdr3_aa: CASSPGTSAQETQYF; v_call: TRBV5-8; j_call: TRBJ2-5; clone_size: .; d_call: TRBD2; cdr3_length: 15
cdr3_nt: TGTGCCAGCAGTCTCGAGCCCCCAGGGATCCAGCATTTT; cdr3_aa: CASSLEPPGIQHF; v_call: TRBV6-5; j_call: TRBJ1-5; clone_size: .; d_call: .; cdr3_length: 13
cdr3_nt: TGTGCCAGCAGTTCGGGTCTGCAAGAGACCCAGTACTTC; cdr3_aa: CASSSGLQETQYF; v_call: TRBV27; j_call: TRBJ2-5; clone_size: .; d_call: .; cdr3_length: 13
cdr3_nt: TGTGCCAGCAGTTTCTGGGGCTTCACAGATACGCAGTATTTT; cdr3_aa: CASSFWGFTDTQYF; v_call: TRBV27; j_call: TRBJ2-3; clone_size: .; d_call: .; cdr3_length: 14
cdr3_nt: TGTGCCAGCAGCTTAGTTGGACTAGCGGGAGGGACCTACGAGCAGTACTTC; cdr3_aa: CASSLVGLAGGTYEQYF; v_call: TRBV7-2; j_call: TRBJ2-7; clone_size: .; d_call: TRBD2; cdr3_length: 17
cdr3_nt: TGCGCCAGCAGCCAAGTTTTGGTGGGAGCGGGGGAGCTGTTTTTT; cdr3_aa: CASSQVLVGAGELFF; v_call: TRBV4-1; j_call: TRBJ2-2; clone_size: .; d_call: .; cdr3_length: 15
cdr3_nt: TGTGCCAGCAGTTACCTGGCGGGAGGTCCGGCAGATACGCAGTATTTT; cdr3_aa: CASSYLAGGPADTQYF; v_call: TRBV27; j_call: TRBJ2-3; clone_size: .; d_call: TRBD2; cdr3_length: 16
cdr3_nt: TGTGCCAGCAGCCAAGATCCCCAGAAAGAGACCCAGTACTTC; cdr3_aa: CASSQDPQKETQYF; v_call: TRBV3-1/TRBV3-2; j_call: TRBJ2-5; clone_size: .; d_call: .; cdr3_length: 14
cdr3_nt: TGTGCCAGCAGCCAGATCGGACAGGGGGCGAATCAGCCCCAGCATTTT; cdr3_aa: CASSQIGQGANQPQHF; v_call: TRBV6-2/TRBV6-3; j_call: TRBJ1-5; clone_size: many; d_call: TRBD1; cdr3_length: 16
cdr3_nt: TGTGCCAGTAGTATACGGGGGACCTATGGCTACACCTTC; cdr3_aa: CASSIRGTYGYTF; v_call: TRBV19; j_call: TRBJ1-2; clone_size: few; d_call: .; cdr3_length: 13
cdr3_nt: TGTGCCAGCAGCCCCGCTGGGAGGCCGAATGAAAAACTGTTTTTT; cdr3_aa: CASSPAGRPNEKLFF; v_call: TRBV2; j_call: TRBJ1-4; clone_size: .; d_call: .; cdr3_length: 15
cdr3_nt: TGTGCCAGCAGCGTAGGTGTCTGGTTGGCAGGGCCTAACTATGGCTACACCTTC; cdr3_aa: CASSVGVWLAGPNYGYTF; v_call: TRBV9; j_call: TRBJ1-2; clone_size: .; d_call: .; cdr3_length: 18
cdr3_nt: TGTGCCAGCAGCCCGCGGAGCGGGCCCGGGGAGCTGTTTTTT; cdr3_aa: CASSPRSGPGELFF; v_call: TRBV14; j_call: TRBJ2-2; clone_size: .; d_call: .; cdr3_length: 14
cdr3_nt: TGTGCCAGCAGCCAGCTACCGGGACTAGCGGGAGTGGGGGGAGTCGAAGAGACCCAGTACTTC; cdr3_aa: CASSQLPGLAGVGGVEETQYF; v_call: TRBV3-1/TRBV3-2; j_call: TRBJ2-5; clone_size: .; d_call: TRBD2; cdr3_length: 21
cdr3_nt: TGCGCCAGCAGCTGGTCGACAGATTCTGGAAACACCATATATTTT; cdr3_aa: CASSWSTDSGNTIYF; v_call: TRBV5-1; j_call: TRBJ1-3; clone_size: .; d_call: .; cdr3_length: 15
cdr3_nt: TGTGCCTGGAGTGGATCCGGGGGGTATGGCTACACCTTC; cdr3_aa: CAWSGSGGYGYTF; v_call: TRBV30; j_call: TRBJ1-2; clone_size: .; d_call: .; cdr3_length: 13
cdr3_nt: TGCGCCAGCAGCTCTACCTTGGGAGGCAGTTTCTCCTACGAGCAGTACTTC; cdr3_aa: CASSSTLGGSFSYEQYF; v_call: TRBV5-1; j_call: TRBJ2-7; clone_size: .; d_call: .; cdr3_length: 17
cdr3_nt: TGTGCCAGCAACAGGGGGCCGTATATCACAGATACGCAGTATTTT; cdr3_aa: CASNRGPYITDTQYF; v_call: TRBV6-5; j_call: TRBJ2-3; clone_size: .; d_call: TRBD1; cdr3_length: 15
cdr3_nt: TGTGCCAGTAGTTCCGGGACAGGGGGCTTCTACGAGCAGTACTTC; cdr3_aa: CASSSGTGGFYEQYF; v_call: TRBV19; j_call: TRBJ2-7; clone_size: .; d_call: TRBD1; cdr3_length: 15
cdr3_nt: TGTGCCAGTAGCCAGCCTCCCGGGTATAATTCACCCCTCCACTTT; cdr3_aa: CASSQPPGYNSPLHF; v_call: TRBV19; j_call: TRBJ1-6; clone_size: .; d_call: .; cdr3_length: 15
cdr3_nt: TGTGCCAGCAGGCTACAGGAGAACACTGAAGCTTTCTTT; cdr3_aa: CASRLQENTEAFF; v_call: TRBV6-5; j_call: TRBJ1-1; clone_size: .; d_call: .; cdr3_length: 13
cdr3_nt: TGTGCCAGCAGCCCAGGACAGGGGGCGTATGGGGCCAACGTCCTGACTTTC; cdr3_aa: CASSPGQGAYGANVLTF; v_call: TRBV13; j_call: TRBJ2-6; clone_size: once; d_call: TRBD1; cdr3_length: 17
cdr3_nt: TGTGCCAGCAGCCAAGATACAGGGAAACAAGAGACCCAGTACTTC; cdr3_aa: CASSQDTGKQETQYF; v_call: TRBV3-1/TRBV3-2; j_call: TRBJ2-5; clone_size: .; d_call: .; cdr3_length: 15
cdr3_nt: TGTGCCAGCAGCTTGTACAGGGATAATTCACCCCTCCACTTT; cdr3_aa: CASSLYRDNSPLHF; v_call: TRBV5-8; j_call: TRBJ1-6; clone_size: .; d_call: .; cdr3_length: 14
cdr3_nt: TGTGCCTGGAGTATCAATCGGGAGGCCCAGTACTTC; cdr3_aa: CAWSINREAQYF; v_call: TRBV30; j_call: TRBJ2-5; clone_size: .; d_call: TRBD2; cdr3_length: 12
cdr3_nt: TGTGCCAGCCGCCAGGCGGGCACCGGGGAGCTGTTTTTT; cdr3_aa: CASRQAGTGELFF; v_call: TRBV3-1/TRBV3-2; j_call: TRBJ2-2; clone_size: .; d_call: .; cdr3_length: 13
cdr3_nt: TGTGCCAGCAGCTTGGGGCAGGCTAACGCCTCACCCCTCCACTTT; cdr3_aa: CASSLGQANASPLHF; v_call: TRBV5-6; j_call: TRBJ1-6; clone_size: once; d_call: .; cdr3_length: 15
cdr3_nt: TGTGCCTGGAGTGTACCAGACCCCGCGGCTCAGCCCCAGCATTTT; cdr3_aa: CAWSVPDPAAQPQHF; v_call: TRBV30; j_call: TRBJ1-5; clone_size: .; d_call: .; cdr3_length: 15
cdr3_nt: TGTGCCAGCAGCCAGCACTTGGACAAGAAAGGAGCTGGAAACACCATATATTTT; cdr3_aa: CASSQHLDKKGAGNTIYF; v_call: TRBV16; j_call: TRBJ1-3; clone_size: .; d_call: .; cdr3_length: 18
cdr3_nt: TGTGCCAGCACGGGGGTTGGGGCCCAAGCTTTCTTT; cdr3_aa: CASTGVGAQAFF; v_call: TRBV2; j_call: TRBJ1-1; clone_size: .; d_call: .; cdr3_length: 12
cdr3_nt: TGTGCCAGCCAGTCCCCAAGCGGGAGAACCGGGGAGCTGTTTTTT; cdr3_aa: CASQSPSGRTGELFF; v_call: TRBV2; j_call: TRBJ2-2; clone_size: .; d_call: TRBD2; cdr3_length: 15